This paragraph reports one TCR beta chain. The sample is drawn from a study of regulatory T cells in long-lasting Graves disease. HTBI primers from iRepertoire and Arm-PCR of CDR3 regions yielded the TCR beta libraries. MiXCR, applied by TCRdb to the multiplex PCR reads, yields one record per CDR3 protein. Counted here are around 460,000 distinct CDR3 sequences, roughly a fifth occurring once; the ten biggest clones make up around 7%. The CDR3 consists of 15 residues. Trimming shortened V by 1 base and J by 2 bases, and 11 bases separated the two germline ends. CDR1 is SGHTA, CDR2 FQGNSA, per germline. Indicated time point: persistent/refractory GD, antithyroid drugs over 5 years with positive TRAb. PBMC-derived RNA was used for the TCR library.

This chain connects TRBV7-2 to TRBJ2-5; D gene uncertain. Sample: peripheral blood mononuclear cells (PBMCs), taken when the disease was refractory, from a patient treated with antithyroid drugs. This TCR derives from a female donor with Graves disease. Here the CDR3 DNA reads TGTGCCAGCAGCTTAGTGTCCCCCGGGCAAGAGACCCAGTACTTC. This sequence encodes CASSLVSPGQETQYF.